The clone carrying this T cell receptor beta chain was found many times. The antigen is undetermined. This sample is drawn from a study of early T cells in non-severe SARS-CoV-2 infection. Overall study findings and caveats: Lookups in VDJdb leaned toward anti-spike CD8 responses and missed private and CD4 specificities.

This CDR3 has 16 amino acids. The germline V gene has CDR1 SGHAT and CDR2 FQNNGV. J was trimmed by 6 bases and V by 4 bases; bases with no gene match: 9. TCRdb reprocessed the 5' RACE reads via MiXCR and lists one record per CDR3 protein. The table includes 15,000 to 20,000 distinct CDR3 sequences, approximately 4.8% detected once. Sequencing was carried out using whole blood. The sequence derives from an adult who was a healthcare worker with PCR-confirmed SARS-CoV-2 infection or an uninfected control (not recorded which). V usage is TRBV11-2 and J usage is TRBJ2-7, with 13 positions matching TRBD2. The CDR3 protein is CASSSGLAGYVSEQYV. CDR3 bases: TGTGCCAGCAGCTCGGGACTAGCGGGATACGTCTCCGAGCAGTACGTC.